This T cell receptor beta chain originates from a study of T cell responses to AZD1222 COVID-19 vaccine. Timing groups of about 4 and about 12 weeks for second doses were pooled. Note on this clone: Its antigen is not identified.

The repertoire was sequenced with immunoSEQ multiplex PCR; TCRdb's copy has only in-frame clones and lacks some. The repertoire holds about 120,000 clones, with 86% as singletons. Study findings and constraints: Most donors were white British, females outnumbered males, and clonal diversity was possibly underestimated. Compared with day 0, the breadth and depth of the Spike-specific TCR repertoire rose significantly after two doses of AZD1222.

The sample in question was peripheral blood, obtained 28 days after the second AZD1222 dose. The sequence was collected from an adult who received the AZD1222 COVID-19 vaccine.

CDR3 DNA: TGTGCCAGCAGCCAAGGTTCCCCTTATAGCAATCAGCCCCAGCATTTT. Protein product: CASSQGSPYSNQPQHF. The chain links TRBV3-1 (or the pseudogene TRBV3-2) to TRBJ1-5; D gene ambiguous. Trimming pared 1 base from V and 0 bases from J, leaving 10 bases between. Germline CDR1 is LGHDT and CDR2 is YNNKEL (reference sequence). The CDR3 loop spans 16 amino acids.